The rows below give T cell receptor beta chains drawn from one sample of a study of CXCR3-negative and CXCR3-positive naive CD8 T cells. TCRdb processed the 5' RACE reads again and assigns one entry to each CDR3 protein, with no DNA. This sample's table reports 130,000 or so distinct CDR3 sequences. Sequencing was performed on naive CXCR3- CD8+ T cells from blood. The receptors shown here come from a human donor in good health. Some clones in this sample may be carry-over from other donors' samples. The CDR3 runs from the conserved cysteine through the conserved F or W.

TRBJ2-7,TRBV7-9,CASSLVSYYEQYF
TRBJ2-1,TRBV29-1,CSVEGLAGDEQFF
TRBJ2-1,TRBV7-9,CASSSVRLATVSYNEQFF
TRBJ2-1,TRBV7-9,CASSLGQGGRWAGYNEQFF
TRBJ2-1,TRBV5-1,CASSQRTAWDEQFF
TRBJ2-1,TRBV5-1,CASSGWDRGDNEQFF
TRBJ2-1,TRBV28,CASSLQGEGNEQFF
TRBJ2-3,TRBV5-5,CASSGAASTDTQYF
TRBJ2-1,TRBV20-1,CSASRTSGRYNEQFF
TRBJ2-7,TRBV29-1,CSVEGGTSYEQYF
TRBJ2-3,TRBV4-3,CASSQDYSGSFGDTQYF
TRBJ2-2,TRBV12-3/TRBV12-4,CASSFPTNTGELFF
TRBJ2-7,TRBV4-1,CASSQGPPGLAVFEQYF
TRBJ2-3,TRBV29-1,CSVTRLEQGDTQYF
TRBJ2-7,TRBV2,CASMEEGYEQYF
TRBJ2-3,TRBV3-1,CASGPPRGEAATQYF
TRBJ2-3,TRBV12-3/TRBV12-4,CASRQILGGTSSTDTQYF
TRBJ2-5,TRBV29-1,CSVEGASSQVGEETQYF
TRBJ1-3,TRBV29-1,CSVEDRDYLPYDTIYF
TRBJ2-5,TRBV4-1,CASSQEGGLAWETQYF
TRBJ2-7,TRBV9,CASSGLQGPYEQYF
TRBJ2-1,TRBV15,CATSSRDGIASPIGQFF
TRBJ2-1,TRBV29-1,CSVEDRYNEQFF
TRBJ2-7,TRBV4-1,CASSQVGQGLFDEQYF
TRBJ2-1,TRBV28,CASSLFGEGIYNEQFF
TRBJ2-2,TRBV28,CASSLHTSSTGELFF
TRBJ2-5,TRBV27,CASGSPSGVYQETQYF
TRBJ1-1,TRBV12-5,CASGLAWDRGYRVNTEAFF
TRBJ2-7,TRBV10-2,CASRKQGIYEQYF
TRBJ2-7,TRBV29-1,CSVAGAAYEQYF